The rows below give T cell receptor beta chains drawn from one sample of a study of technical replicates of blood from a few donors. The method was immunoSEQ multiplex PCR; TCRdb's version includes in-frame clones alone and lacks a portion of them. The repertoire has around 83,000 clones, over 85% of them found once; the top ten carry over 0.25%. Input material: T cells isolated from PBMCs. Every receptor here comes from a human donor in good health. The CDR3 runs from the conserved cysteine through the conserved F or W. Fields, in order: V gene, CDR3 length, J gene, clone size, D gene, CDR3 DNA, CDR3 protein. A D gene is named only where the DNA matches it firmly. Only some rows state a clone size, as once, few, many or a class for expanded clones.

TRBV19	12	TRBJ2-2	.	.	TGTGCCAGCACTTGGGGGGCCGGGGAGCTGTTTTTT	CASTWGAGELFF
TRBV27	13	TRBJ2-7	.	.	TGTGCCAGCAGTCTGACACACCTTTACGAGCAGTACTTC	CASSLTHLYEQYF
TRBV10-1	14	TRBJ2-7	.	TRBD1	TGCGCCAGCAGCGGGACAGGGGGCCCCTACGAGCAGTACTTC	CASSGTGGPYEQYF
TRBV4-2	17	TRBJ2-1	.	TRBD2	TGTGCCAGCAGCCAAGATCCAAAGGGCGGGAGGTGGGATGAGCAGTTCTTC	CASSQDPKGGRWDEQFF
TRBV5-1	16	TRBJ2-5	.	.	TGCGCCAGCAGCGGAGGGACCTCGGTTCATGTGGAGACCCAGTACTTC	CASSGGTSVHVETQYF
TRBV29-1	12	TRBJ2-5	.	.	TGCAGCGTTGACCACAGCCAAGAGACCCAGTACTTC	CSVDHSQETQYF
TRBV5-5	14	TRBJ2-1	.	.	TGTGCCAGCAGCTCGACTGAGAGATTAAATGAGCAGTTCTTC	CASSSTERLNEQFF
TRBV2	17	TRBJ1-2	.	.	TGTGCCAGCGTGGGGCCAAGTGCGCCGGGAGAGGGAACGGGCTACACCTTC	CASVGPSAPGEGTGYTF
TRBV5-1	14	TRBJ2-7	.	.	TGCGCCAGCAGCTTCTCTATCGGGACCTACGAGCAGTACTTC	CASSFSIGTYEQYF
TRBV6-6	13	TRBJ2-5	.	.	TGTGCCAGCAGTTTCCCTAGCGAAGAGACCCAGTACTTC	CASSFPSEETQYF
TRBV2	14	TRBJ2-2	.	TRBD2	TGTGCCAGCAGTGAAAGCAGGGAGGGCGGGGAGCTGTTTTTT	CASSESREGGELFF
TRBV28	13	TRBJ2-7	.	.	TGTGCCAGCAGTACGTGGGCGGGGCACGAGCAGTACTTC	CASSTWAGHEQYF
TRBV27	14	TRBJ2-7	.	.	TGTGCCAGACCGCCGGGACACAACACCTACGAGCAGTACTTC	CARPPGHNTYEQYF
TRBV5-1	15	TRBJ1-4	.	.	TGCGCCAGCAGCTTTGGCGGCCCCGGGAATGAAAAACTGTTTTTT	CASSFGGPGNEKLFF
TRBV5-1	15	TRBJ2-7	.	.	TGCGCCAGCAGCTTGGACGTGACGGCGGCCTACGAGCAGTACTTC	CASSLDVTAAYEQYF
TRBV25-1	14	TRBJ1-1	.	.	TGTGCCAGCAGTGACCAGTCCGGGGACACTGAAGCTTTCTTT	CASSDQSGDTEAFF
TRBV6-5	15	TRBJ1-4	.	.	TGTGCCAGCAGTTACGCGGGACCGTTGCCGGAAAAACTGTTTTTT	CASSYAGPLPEKLFF
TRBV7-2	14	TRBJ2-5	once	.	TGTGCCAGCAGCTTAGGGACAGTCGAAGAGACCCAGTACTTC	CASSLGTVEETQYF
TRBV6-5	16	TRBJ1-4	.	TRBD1	TGTGCCAGCAGTTACCATAGGACAGGGACTAATGAAAAACTGTTTTTT	CASSYHRTGTNEKLFF
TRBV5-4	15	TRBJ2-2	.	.	TGTGCCAGCAGCTTGGGAGGACTTCTCACCGGGGAGCTGTTTTTT	CASSLGGLLTGELFF
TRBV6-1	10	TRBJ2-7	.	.	TGTGCCAGCCTAGCCTACGAGCAGTACTTC	CASLAYEQYF
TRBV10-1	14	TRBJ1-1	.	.	TGCGCCAGCAGTGAGAGTCGAGAACGAACTGAAGCTTTCTTT	CASSESRERTEAFF
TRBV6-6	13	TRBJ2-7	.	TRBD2	TGTGCCACTCGACTAGCGGTTTCCTACGAGCAGTACTTC	CATRLAVSYEQYF
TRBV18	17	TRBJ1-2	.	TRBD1	TGTGCCAGCTCACTCTCCTCCGGGACAGAAAATAACTATGGCTACACCTTC	CASSLSSGTENNYGYTF
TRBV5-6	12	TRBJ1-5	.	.	TGTGCCAGCAGCCGAGCAAATCAGCCCCAGCATTTT	CASSRANQPQHF
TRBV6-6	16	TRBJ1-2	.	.	TGTGCCAGCAGTTACCTGATCGGCGGCTCGGACTATGGCTACACCTTC	CASSYLIGGSDYGYTF
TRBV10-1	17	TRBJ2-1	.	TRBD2	TGCGCCAGCAGTGAGACGAGACTAGCGGGGGGGCAGAATGAGCAGTTCTTC	CASSETRLAGGQNEQFF